This TCR beta chain emerged from a study of blood T cell repertoires in COVID-19. The wider study: Italy, Spain and the United States were the sources of the convalescent and acute COVID-19 samples. T cells, B-cell-depleted T cells, or PBMCs provided the cDNA or gDNA that served as material.

The V end lost 4 bases, the J end lost 0 bases, and 15 bases lay between the germline ends. The V gene's germline CDR1 is KGHDR and CDR2 SFDVKD. The CDR3 totals 17 residues. Original methodology: Reference gene primers were amplified, and this amplification served to estimate nucleated cell counts. TCRdb's copy holds only in-frame clones and misses some; the assay was immunoSEQ multiplex PCR. Clonal size and the V and J genes are those of that table, whereas D and trimming came from the DNA. The table lists a few hundred thousand clones, more than 85% of them singletons. This sequence joins TRBV24-1 and TRBJ2-1; maybe TRBD2 (5 bases). Specimen: peripheral blood. This sequence was found in a woman in her 70s with active or convalescent COVID-19. The CDR3 is CATSDSGFQSSYNEQFF. CDR3 DNA sequence: TGTGCCACCAGTGACTCGGGGTTTCAAAGCTCCTACAATGAGCAGTTCTTC.